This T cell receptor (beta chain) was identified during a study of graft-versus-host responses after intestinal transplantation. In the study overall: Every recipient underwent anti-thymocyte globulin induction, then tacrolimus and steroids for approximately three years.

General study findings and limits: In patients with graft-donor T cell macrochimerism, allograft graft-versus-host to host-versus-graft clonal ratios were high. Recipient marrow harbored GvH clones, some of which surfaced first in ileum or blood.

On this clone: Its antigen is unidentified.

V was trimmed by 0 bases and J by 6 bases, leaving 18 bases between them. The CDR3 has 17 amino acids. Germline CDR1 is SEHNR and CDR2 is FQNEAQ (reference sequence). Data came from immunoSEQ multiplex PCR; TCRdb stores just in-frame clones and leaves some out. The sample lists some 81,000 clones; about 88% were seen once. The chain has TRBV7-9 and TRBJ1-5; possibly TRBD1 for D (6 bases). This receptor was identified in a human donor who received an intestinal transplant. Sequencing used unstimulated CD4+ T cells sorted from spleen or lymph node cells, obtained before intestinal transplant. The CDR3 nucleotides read TGTGCCAGCAGCTTAGCGCATGGGACACAAAACTCTCAGCCCCAGCATTTT. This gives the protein CASSLAHGTQNSQPQHF.